The table lists the clone carrying this T cell receptor beta chain with a few counts. Its antigen is still unknown. The PCR contained 60 Vbeta and 13 Jbeta primers. The assay was immunoSEQ multiplex PCR, and TCRdb's table has in-frame clones only and misses some. The table shows about 160,000 clones, with roughly 80% occurring only once. These data belong to a study of cytomegalovirus exposure and HLA in healthy donors. Points from the study as a whole: In a later analysis, CMV-associated beta chains were mostly HLA-associated, it appeared. Later analysis demonstrated an association between a missense DCLRE1C variant and TCR beta V- and J-gene trimming.

Healthy bone marrow donors made up the cohort. The V gene's germline CDR1 is LNHDA and CDR2 SQIVND (reference sequence). The CDR3 length is 13 residues. V was clipped by 9 bases and J by 4 bases, with 15 bases between them. The sequenced sample consisted of PBMCs. This chain links TRBV19 with TRBJ1-1; D perhaps matches TRBD1 (5 bases). This sequence originates from a female donor in good health and CMV-seronegative. CDR3 loop: CASTPGRGTEAFF. The CDR3 bases are TGTGCCAGCACCCCGGGTAGGGGCACTGAAGCTTTCTTT.